This paragraph reports one T cell receptor beta chain. Donors were healthy HIV-negative adults without recently reported acute infections or vaccinations. The data derive from a study of shared clonotypes between healthy human individuals. Study overall: Samples came from two female and a few male donors aged 18 to 49. Per donor, CD8 memory used one plate, CD8 naive used two, CD4 memory used three and CD4 naive used three.

TCRdb's copy holds only in-frame clones and misses some; the assay was immunoSEQ multiplex PCR. This table holds approximately 2,300,000 clones, around 92% found once. The CDR3 is made up of 14 amino acids. From germline, CDR1 is ENHRY and CDR2 SYGVKD. V lost 5 bases to trimming and J lost 0 bases, with 9 bases between them. The sequenced material came from naive CD4+ T cells from PBMCs. The subset here: CD45RA+ positively selected. The clonotype was recovered from a man between 18 and 29 years old in good health. Some clones in this sample may be carry-over from other donors' samples. The chain joins TRBV10-3 to TRBJ2-3, with D maybe TRBD2 (6 bases). The CDR3 sequence is CAISLGLSTDTQYF. CDR3 bases: TGTGCCATCAGTTTGGGACTTAGCACAGATACGCAGTATTTT.